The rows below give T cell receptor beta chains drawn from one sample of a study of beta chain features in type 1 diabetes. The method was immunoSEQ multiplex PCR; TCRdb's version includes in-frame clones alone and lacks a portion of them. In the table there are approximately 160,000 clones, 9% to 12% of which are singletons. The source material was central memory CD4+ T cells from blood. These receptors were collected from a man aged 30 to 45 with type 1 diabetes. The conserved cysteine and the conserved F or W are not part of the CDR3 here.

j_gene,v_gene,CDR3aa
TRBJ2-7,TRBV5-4,ASSRTGGHYEQY
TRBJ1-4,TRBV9,ASSLGRQAGEKLF
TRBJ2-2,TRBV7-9,ASNKRDTGELF
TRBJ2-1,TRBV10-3,AISLLAPSYNEQF
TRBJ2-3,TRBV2,ASGGPPASDTQY
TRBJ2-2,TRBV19,ASSIDVGVRGELF
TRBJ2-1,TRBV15,ATSGQTLNNEQF
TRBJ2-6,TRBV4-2,ASSQDRGSGANVLT
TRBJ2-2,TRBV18,ASSPRLAENTGELF
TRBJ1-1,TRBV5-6,ASSLKWTRNTEAF
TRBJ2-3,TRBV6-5,ASRRSSGTDTQY
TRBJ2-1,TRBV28,ASSSGTSGRQSYNEQF
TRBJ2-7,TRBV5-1,ASSPAFRGLSYEQY
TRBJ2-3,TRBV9,ASSSIGLGLSDTQY
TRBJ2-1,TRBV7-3,ASSLTPTGASYNEQF
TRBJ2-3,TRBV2,AGTLAGVPDTQY
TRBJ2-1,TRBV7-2,ASSPTGGDEQF
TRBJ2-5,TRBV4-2,ASSQEVASGSETQY
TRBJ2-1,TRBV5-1,ASSSTSPVNEQF
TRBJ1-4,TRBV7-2,ASSLPGRGEKLF
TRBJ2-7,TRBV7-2,ASSYSSGYEQY
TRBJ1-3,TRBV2,ASNELSSGNTIY
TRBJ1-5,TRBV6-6,AIGIGGGVGQPQH
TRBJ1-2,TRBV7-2,ASREGTGTSNYGYT
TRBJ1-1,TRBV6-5,ACKQPLNTEAF
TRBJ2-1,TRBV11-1,ASSPPEGFREQF
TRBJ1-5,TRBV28,ASRATGEARNQPQH
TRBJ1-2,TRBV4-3,ASSQDRQGGFYGYT
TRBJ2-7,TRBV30,VGLAGVTYEQY
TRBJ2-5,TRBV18,ASSPRSGGLETQY
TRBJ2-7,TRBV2,ANAKGEFYEQY
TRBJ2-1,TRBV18,ASSPTGVDEQF
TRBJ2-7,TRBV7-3,ASSQAGGPYEQY
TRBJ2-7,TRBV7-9,ASSLSGWGGEQY
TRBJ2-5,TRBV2,ASRDWTGGGETQY
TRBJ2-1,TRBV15,ATSPRARRSSYNEQF
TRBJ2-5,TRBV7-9,ASSRGGGIQETQY
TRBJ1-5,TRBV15,ATSRETRDNQPQH